This TCR beta chain was captured in a study of persistence of HIV-infected CD4 T cells. The study's findings and limits: Degenerate expanded CDR3beta sequences were enriched among CMV- and Gag-responding cells.

The libraries were made with immunoSEQ version 4 in survey mode. Generated by immunoSEQ multiplex PCR, the TCRdb table keeps only in-frame clones and is missing some. The table has 37,000 or so clones, approximately 80% seen once; the top ten hold approximately 1.5%. CDR3 length equals 14 residues. CDR1 is KGHDR and CDR2 is SFDVKD in the germline V gene. V lost 4 bases and J lost 3, with 8 bases in between. Cells were stimulated with CMV-infected fibroblast lysates at 10 ug/mL. Sorted nonresponding memory CD4+ T cells were CD40L-negative, CD69-negative, CD45RO-high. Adults with HIV-1 started suppressive ART while chronically infected. On this clone itself: Its cognate antigen is unknown.

This TCR was sampled from an adult man with HIV who was CMV-seropositive. This chain connects TRBV24-1 to TRBJ2-2, with a possible D match to TRBD1 (5 bases). Sequenced here: CD4+ T cells sorted from PBMCs after approximately 20-hour stimulation, sampled from a patient who received antiretroviral therapy. Here the CDR3 DNA reads TGTGCCACCAGTGACGCAGGGTACACCGGGGAGCTGTTTTTT. Amino acids: CATSDAGYTGELFF.